The 30 T cell receptor beta chains presented below share a single source sample, sequenced in a study of spatial heterogeneity in lung cancer. Time point defined: sample taken at primary tumor resection. Without sorting, whole RNA was sequenced from tumor, nontumor lung or frozen PBMC. TCRdb reprocessed the 5' RACE reads with MiXCR, giving one entry per CDR3 protein. The table has thousands of distinct CDR3 sequences, about 5% seen once. Sequences were derived from PBMCs, sampled at surgery. The receptor source for this set is a male donor with early-stage non-small cell lung cancer.

This clonotype was observed at least ten times. The J gene is TRBJ2-7, the V gene TRBV23-1, with TRBD2 matching 11 bases. TRBV23-1 has ORF status, its function being uncertain. Trimming at V came to 0 bases and at J to 2 bases, leaving 9 bases not matched to a gene. The length of the CDR3 is 18 residues. The CDR3 sequence is CASSQSEGRLAGTYEQYF. CDR3 nucleotide sequence: TGCGCCAGCAGTCAATCAGAGGGGAGACTAGCGGGGACCTACGAGCAGTACTTC.

This clonotype appeared many times. The chain couples TRBV7-9 to TRBJ1-2; the D gene is possibly TRBD1 (5 bases). Germline V CDR1 and CDR2: SEHNR, FQNEAQ (reference sequence). V was cut by 4 bases and J by 4 bases, with 16 bases left in between. This CDR3 comprises 15 residues. The CDR3 nucleotides read TGTGCCAGCAGCTCGACAGTCGCTACCAGCTATGGCTACACCTTC. Translated, it gives CASSSTVATSYGYTF. Full variable domain (rest looked up from reference TRBV7-9 and TRBJ1-2): DTGVSQNPRHKITKRGQNVTFRCDPISEHNRLYWYRQTLGQGPEFLTYFQNEAQLEKSRLLSDRFSAERPKGSFSTLEIQRTEQGDSAMYLCASSSTVATSYGYTFGSGTRLTVV.

This clonotype is categorized as medium-sized. The gene calls are TRBV10-3 and TRBJ2-1, with a tentative D call TRBD1 (5 bases). There are 15 residues in the CDR3. V was clipped by 4 bases and J by 4 bases, with 14 bases between them. CDR1 ENHRY and CDR2 SYGVKD come from the germline V gene. This CDR3 is CAISGSEGDYNEQFF. DNA of the CDR3: TGTGCCATCAGTGGATCCGAAGGGGATTACAATGAGCAGTTCTTC.

Comments on this clonotype: Given a much more abundant clone one base away, this may be a read error. V and J are TRBV20-1 and TRBJ1-2; 8 bases map to TRBD1. This CDR3 is built from 12 residues. Germline V gene sequence: CDR1 DFQATT, CDR2 SNEGSKA (reference sequence). The CDR3 bases are TGCAGTACTAGTGCAGGGGGCGATGGCTACACCTTC. It codes for CSTSAGGDGYTF.

This clonotype was detected only a few times. The genes are TRBV4-1 and TRBJ1-1; D remains ambiguous. The V and J ends lost 2 bases and 0 bases respectively, with 7 bases between them. The CDR3 sequence is 14 residues long. CDR1 MGHRA and CDR2 YSYEKL come from the germline V gene. The CDR3 loop reads CASSQRSMNTEAFF. The CDR3 DNA follows: TGCGCCAGCAGCCAACGGAGTATGAACACTGAAGCTTTCTTT.

At least ten counts were recorded for this clonotype. This sequence joins TRBV7-9 and TRBJ1-2; 7 bases agree with TRBD1. CDR3 size: 16 residues. Trimming removed 5 bases from V and 4 bases from J; junction bases left unmatched: 13. Per the germline V gene, CDR1 is SEHNR and CDR2 is FQNEAQ (reference sequence). The CDR3, as DNA: TGTGCCAGCAGCCCGAATACAGGGGCATCCGGCTATGGCTACACCTTC. This translates into CASSPNTGASGYGYTF.

This clonotype was detected ten times or more. This sequence joins TRBV18 and TRBJ2-7; 10 positions agree with TRBD1. The V gene end was trimmed by 4 bases and the J gene end by 6 bases; junction bases not matched to a gene: 18. CDR3 length equals 18 residues. From germline, CDR1 is KGHSH and CDR2 LQKENI. For the CDR3, the DNA is TGTGCCAGCTCACAAAACTCCGGGACAGGGGACGGAAGGGGCGAGCAGTACTTC. Translation: CASSQNSGTGDGRGEQYF.

There are many counts of this clonotype. J is TRBJ2-3 and V is TRBV20-1; D could derive from TRBD1 or TRBD2 (5 bases each). The CDR3 covers 13 residues. The V and J ends lost 2 bases and 6 bases respectively, with 12 bases between them. The V gene's germline CDR1 is DFQATT and CDR2 SNEGSKA (reference sequence). Written as DNA, the CDR3 is TGCAGTGCTAGAACGGGGCCTGGGGATACGCAGTATTTT. It specifies CSARTGPGDTQYF.

This clonotype was observed at least ten times. The V and J genes are TRBV20-1 and TRBJ1-2, with 9 bases lining up with TRBD1. The CDR3 runs 13 residues. Germline lookup yields CDR1 DFQATT and CDR2 SNEGSKA (reference sequence). Trimming removed 1 base from V and 9 bases from J; junction bases left unmatched: 6. The CDR3 nucleotides read TGCAGTGCTAGAGGCTGGACAGGGGAGAGCTACACCTTC. Translated: CSARGWTGESYTF.

This clonotype was seen many times. This chain joins TRBV6-6 and TRBJ1-6, with 7 bases aligning to TRBD1. V trimming: 2 bases; J trimming: 10 bases; junction bases outside the gene matches: 5. Germline CDR1 reads MNHNY; CDR2 reads SVGAGI (reference sequence). CDR3 size: 14 residues. The CDR3 loop reads CASSYRGLGSPLHF. The CDR3 nucleotides read TGTGCCAGCAGTTACAGGGGGCTAGGGTCACCCCTCCACTTT.

This clonotype has a single count. Possible read error: a much larger clone is one base away. The chain has TRBV29-1 and TRBJ2-7, with a tentative D call TRBD2 (5 bases). Trimming took off 3 bases at V and 7 bases at J, with 13 bases between the two ends. This CDR3 contains 12 residues. Germline lookup yields CDR1 SQVTM and CDR2 ANQGSEA. Written as DNA, the CDR3 is TGCAGCGTTGAGGTTGGGTGCGGGGAGCAGTACTTC. This sequence encodes CSVEVGCGEQYF.

The chain uses TRBV25-1 and TRBJ2-7, with 7 bases identical to TRBD1. In germline, CDR1 is MGHDK, CDR2 SYGVNS. Trimming cost V 4 bases and J 5 bases; bases outside gene matches: 14. The CDR3 covers 16 residues. CDR3: CASSGAVRAGGNEQYF. CDR3 nucleotide sequence: TGTGCCAGCAGTGGCGCAGTGAGGGCAGGGGGTAACGAGCAGTACTTC.

The CDR3 DNA reads TGTGCCAGCAGTTTAGGGTCAGGAGACTACGAGCAGTACTTC. Encoded protein: CASSLGSGDYEQYF. The chain has TRBV12-3 or TRBV12-4 and TRBJ2-7; D unclear. Trimming left V 1 base short and J 3 bases short, with 10 bases between. This CDR3 comprises 14 residues.

In its sample, this clonotype was seen many times. The rearrangement links TRBV4-3 to TRBJ1-6; D perhaps matches TRBD1 (5 bases). Germline loops: CDR1 LGHNA, CDR2 YSLEER. V lost 1 base to trimming and J lost 0 bases, with 19 bases between them. The CDR3 loop spans 20 amino acids. The CDR3 DNA is TGCGCCAGCAGCCAAGGCCTCCGGGGACCCTCGAGCTCCTATAATTCACCCCTCCACTTT. As protein: CASSQGLRGPSSSYNSPLHF.

In its sample, this clonotype ranks as medium-sized. The chain couples TRBV10-3 to TRBJ2-3; TRBD1 matches at 8 bases. The junction had 4 bases not matched to a gene; V was cut back by 8 bases and J by 3 bases. CDR1 is ENHRY, CDR2 SYGVKD, per germline. This CDR3 is built from 13 residues. The CDR3 DNA follows: TGTGCCATCGAAGGACAGGGAACAGATACGCAGTATTTT. Its protein is CAIEGQGTDTQYF.

This clonotype came up many times. This chain connects TRBV27 to TRBJ2-2, with TRBD1 matching 8 bases. V shed 5 bases, J shed 6 bases, and the junction held 11 bases outside the gene matches. Germline V gives CDR1 MNHEY, CDR2 SMNVEV (reference sequence). The CDR3 is made up of 16 amino acids. The CDR3 DNA sequence: TGTGCCAGCAGTCTTACAGGGGGAGTAAAGGCCGGGGAGCTGTTTTTT. Translation: CASSLTGGVKAGELFF.

This clonotype was picked up many times. This chain connects TRBV20-1 to TRBJ2-3; the D is unclear. CDR1 is DFQATT and CDR2 is SNEGSKA in the germline V gene (reference sequence). Trimming stripped 0 bases from V and 2 bases from J, with 12 bases between. This CDR3 spans 15 amino acids. CDR3 sequence (DNA): TGCAGTGCTAGAGATCTTGGAGAGGACACAGATACGCAGTATTTT. This sequence encodes CSARDLGEDTDTQYF.

This clonotype was found many times. The chain has TRBV5-6 and TRBJ2-5; TRBD1 is a possible D gene (5 bases). The germline V and J ends were trimmed by 5 bases and 1 base, with 15 bases remaining between them. There are 15 residues in the CDR3. The germline gives CDR1 SGHDT, CDR2 YYEEEE. The CDR3 DNA reads as TGTGCCAGCAGTCAGGGATGGTCGGGCCAAGAGACCCAGTACTTC. This codes for CASSQGWSGQETQYF.

This clonotype was recorded at least ten times. The chain has TRBV11-2 and TRBJ2-4, with a tentative D call TRBD2 (5 bases). The V gene's germline CDR1 is SGHAT and CDR2 FQNNGV. The CDR3 extends over 14 amino acids. With 4 bases removed from V and 6 bases from J, the gap between germline ends came to 13 bases. The CDR3 coding sequence is TGTGCCAGCAGCTCCATAGCGAGGGCAAACATTCAGTACTTC. This gives the protein CASSSIARANIQYF.

Many counts were recorded for this clonotype. The V call is TRBV20-1, the J call TRBJ1-5; the D gene is possibly TRBD1 (5 bases). The CDR3 is made up of 16 amino acids. Between the trimmed V and J ends, which lost 0 bases and 1 base, there was a span of 13 bases. Germline loops: CDR1 DFQATT, CDR2 SNEGSKA (reference sequence). CDR3 in DNA: TGCAGTGCTAGAGATCACCAGGCAGGGAGCAATCAGCCCCAGCATTTT. Its translation: CSARDHQAGSNQPQHF.

This clonotype was counted at least ten times. The chain has TRBV6-5 and TRBJ2-7, with D hard to call. The CDR3 has 13 residues. Trimming took off 8 bases at V and 6 bases at J, with 17 bases between the two ends. CDR1 is MNHEY and CDR2 is SVGAGI in the germline V gene. CDR3 sequence (DNA): TGTGCCAGCGCTTCCCCGAATAGTCCCGAGCAGTACTTC. Protein: CASASPNSPEQYF.

This clonotype is medium-sized by share. The chain carries TRBV4-1 and TRBJ2-3; TRBD2 matches at 8 bases. V dropped 0 bases and J dropped 0; count of bases not matched to a gene: 8. The CDR3 spans 18 residues. Per the germline V gene, CDR1 is MGHRA and CDR2 is YSYEKL. The CDR3 bases are TGCGCCAGCAGCCAAGATCTTCGACTAGCGCAAAGCACAGATACGCAGTATTTT. Protein sequence: CASSQDLRLAQSTDTQYF.

This clonotype was counted many times. The V and J genes are TRBV28 and TRBJ2-4; TRBD2 might be the D (6 bases). V was shortened by 5 bases and J by 5 bases, with 16 bases between the two germline ends. There are 15 residues in the CDR3. CDR1 and CDR2 (germline): MDHEN, SYDVKM. The CDR3 sequence: CASSPPAGGENIQYF. CDR3 sequence (DNA): TGTGCCAGCAGTCCGCCTGCGGGCGGGGAAAACATTCAGTACTTC. The whole variable domain, remainder taken from reference TRBV28 and TRBJ2-4, is DVKVTQSSRYLVKRTGEKVFLECVQDMDHENMFWYRQDPGLGLRLIYFSYDVKMKEKGDIPEGYSVSREKKERFSLILESASTNQTSMYLCASSPPAGGENIQYFGAGTRLSVL.

At least ten counts were recorded for this clonotype. The chain uses TRBV7-8 and TRBJ2-1, with D possibly TRBD2 on 6 matching bases. Trimming removed 2 bases at V and 5 bases at J, with 19 bases between. Germline V gives CDR1 SGHVS, CDR2 FQNEAQ. This CDR3 has 17 amino acids. CDR3 protein: CASSLQTSPFNNNEQFF. In DNA form, the CDR3 reads TGTGCCAGCAGCTTACAGACTAGTCCATTCAATAACAATGAGCAGTTCTTC.

CDR3 sequence reads: CASSGSGSHNEQFF. Here the CDR3 DNA reads TGCGCCAGCAGTGGGAGCGGGAGCCACAATGAGCAGTTCTTC. The chain combines TRBV5-1 with TRBJ2-1; 8 positions match TRBD2. Germline V gene sequence: CDR1 SGHRS, CDR2 YFSETQ. The CDR3 has 14 amino acids. V shed 5 bases and J 5 bases; nucleotides not matched to a gene: 6. Full variable domain (missing parts from reference TRBV5-1 and TRBJ2-1): KAGVTQTPRYLIKTRGQQVTLSCSPISGHRSVSWYQQTPGQGLQFLFEYFSETQRNKGNFPGRFSGRQFSNSRSEMNVSTLELGDSALYLCASSGSGSHNEQFFGPGTRLTVL.

This clonotype was detected many times. This rearrangement joins TRBV4-2 to TRBJ2-3; no firm D call. Germline CDR1 reads LGHNA; CDR2 reads YNFKEQ. The CDR3 is made up of 15 amino acids. The V end was cut by 0 bases, the J end by 4 bases, with 11 bases between. The CDR3: CASSQELGISDTQYF. CDR3 nucleotides: TGTGCCAGCAGCCAAGAACTGGGTATCTCAGATACGCAGTATTTT.

This clonotype counts as medium-sized. The genes are TRBV5-5 and TRBJ2-1; 8 positions match TRBD1. V gave up 4 bases and J gave up 5 bases; unmatched junction bases: 11. From germline, CDR1 is SGHKS and CDR2 YYEKEE (reference sequence). The CDR3 spans 16 residues. This CDR3 is CASSDAWDRRDNEQFF. CDR3 coding DNA: TGTGCCAGCAGCGATGCTTGGGACAGGCGAGACAATGAGCAGTTCTTC.

This clonotype was picked up many times. This rearrangement joins TRBV6-6 to TRBJ2-7, with D perhaps matching TRBD2 (6 bases). The germline V and J ends were trimmed by 4 bases and 6 bases, with 13 bases remaining between them. Germline V gene sequence: CDR1 MNHNY, CDR2 SVGAGI (reference sequence). The CDR3 totals 13 residues. For the CDR3, the DNA is TGTGCCAGCAGTTTGTTTTACGGGGGCGAGCAGTACTTC. Amino acid sequence: CASSLFYGGEQYF.

This clonotype was seen ten or more times. This chain links TRBV20-1 with TRBJ1-1; D gene unclear. This CDR3 contains 15 residues. The germline V gene has CDR1 DFQATT and CDR2 SNEGSKA (reference sequence). Trimming took 3 bases from V and 5 from J, leaving 19 bases between them. The CDR3 nucleotides are TGCAGTGCTAGCGGCGGAATCCCCCGAGGGACTGAAGCTTTCTTT. Its translation: CSASGGIPRGTEAFF.

This clonotype was seen ten or more times. This chain uses TRBV7-8 with TRBJ2-7; D unclear. Germline V gene data show CDR1 as SGHVS and CDR2 as FQNEAQ. The V gene lost 0 bases and the J gene lost 5 bases, with 5 bases spanning the gap. This CDR3 contains 12 residues. CDR3 sequence (DNA): TGTGCCAGCAGCTTAGCGTCTAACGAGCAGTACTTC. It specifies CASSLASNEQYF.